A single sample is the source of the 10 T cell receptor beta chains below, sequenced in a study of T cell responses to AZD1222 COVID-19 vaccine. Here immunoSEQ multiplex PCR was the method, and the copy in TCRdb shows in-frame clones only, minus some. There are approximately 150,000 clones in the sample; roughly 92% occur only once, and 9% to 9.5% lies in the top ten. The sample was peripheral blood, taken 28 days after the second AZD1222 dose. All receptors come from an adult who received the AZD1222 COVID-19 vaccine.

This clone was detected a few times. The chain carries TRBV19 and TRBJ1-1; no reliable D call. The length of the CDR3 is 13 residues. CDR1 and CDR2 from the germline V gene are LNHDA and SQIVND (reference sequence). V lost 6 bases, J lost 7 bases, and 15 bases lay in between. CDR3 protein: CASRRERRSEAFF. In nucleotides, the CDR3 is TGTGCCAGTAGAAGGGAGAGGAGGAGTGAAGCTTTCTTT.

The chain recombines TRBV21-1 with TRBJ1-6. TRBV21-1 is an annotated pseudogene. The CDR3 length is 17 residues. The CDR3 loop reads CASSKEAGDSYNSPLHF. The CDR3, as DNA: TGTGCCAGCAGCAAAGAGGCGGGAGACTCCTATAATTCACCCCTCCACTTT.

This chain connects TRBV2 to TRBJ1-1; the match to TRBD1 covers 11 bases. The CDR3 loop spans 14 amino acids. V lost 6 bases and J lost 2; bases outside the gene matches: 2. CDR1 and CDR2 (germline): SNHLY, FYNNEI. In DNA form, the CDR3 reads TGTGCCAGCAGGGGGACAGGGGGAAACACTGAAGCTTTCTTT. It encodes CASRGTGGNTEAFF. Combining the CDR3 with reference TRBV2 and TRBJ1-1 gives the whole variable domain EPEVTQTPSHQVTQMGQEVILRCVPISNHLYFYWYRQILGQKVEFLVSFYNNEISEKSEIFDDQFSVERPDGSNFTLKIRSTKLEDSAMYFCASRGTGGNTEAFFGQGTRLTVV.

The DNA of the CDR3 is TGTGCCAGTCTCCTACAGGGGCGTCGGTATGGTAACACTGAAGCTTTCTTT. This translates into CASLLQGRRYGNTEAFF. The chain uses TRBV19 and TRBJ1-1; 7 bases agree with TRBD1. This CDR3 has 17 amino acids. V lost 8 bases to trimming and J lost 2 bases; unmatched junction nucleotides: 17. CDR1 and CDR2 from the germline V gene are LNHDA and SQIVND (reference sequence). The entire variable domain, with the rest obtained from reference TRBV19 and TRBJ1-1, is as follows: DGGITQSPKYLFRKEGQNVTLSCEQNLNHDAMYWYRQDPGQGLRLIYYSQIVNDFQKGDIAEGYSVSREKKESFPLTVTSAQKNPTAFYLCASLLQGRRYGNTEAFFGQGTRLTVV.

This clone was seen only once. The chain is built from TRBV5-4 and TRBJ2-6, with TRBD1 matching over 8 bases. CDR3 length: 15 amino acids. V was clipped by 3 bases and J by 4 bases; unmatched bases: 3. Germline assignment: CDR1 SGHNT and CDR2 YYREEE (reference sequence). In DNA, the CDR3 is TGTGCCAGCAGCTCCAGGGGGCTCGGGGCCAACGTCCTGACTTTC. This gives the protein CASSSRGLGANVLTF. The variable domain in full, completed from reference TRBV5-4 and TRBJ2-6, reads ETGVTQSPTHLIKTRGQQVTLRCSSQSGHNTVSWYQQALGQGPQFIFQYYREEENGRGNFPPRFSGLQFPNYSSELNVNALELDDSALYLCASSSRGLGANVLTFGAGSRLTVL.

The chain joins TRBV7-8 to TRBJ1-1; weak D call: TRBD1 (6 bases). CDR1 is SGHVS, CDR2 FQNEAQ, per germline. The CDR3 consists of 13 residues. Trimming pared 5 bases from V and 11 bases from J, leaving 18 bases between. The CDR3 nucleotides are TGTGCCAGCAGCCGGGGGGGCAGGGTCTCGGCTTTCTTT. Its translation: CASSRGGRVSAFF.

The chain recombines TRBV23-1 with TRBJ2-7; perhaps TRBD1 as D (5 bases). TRBV23-1 is an open reading frame whose function is uncertain. The CDR3 has 15 residues. The germline V and J ends were trimmed by 5 bases and 6 bases, with 20 bases remaining between them. In DNA form, the CDR3 reads TGCGCCAGCAGTTCTCGGTCCCAGGGATTATGCGAGCAGTACGTC. The encoded protein is CASSSRSQGLCEQYV.

The chain has TRBV19 and TRBJ2-2; maybe TRBD1 (6 bases). This CDR3 has 15 amino acids. Trimming took off 6 bases at V and 2 bases at J, with 13 bases between the two ends. Per germline, CDR1 LNHDA and CDR2 SQIVND (reference sequence). The CDR3 region has the DNA TGTGCCAGTAGGGACGGACAGCTTAACACCGGGGAGCTGTTTTTT. As protein: CASRDGQLNTGELFF. The complete variable domain, with remaining parts taken from reference TRBV19 and TRBJ2-2, reads DGGITQSPKYLFRKEGQNVTLSCEQNLNHDAMYWYRQDPGQGLRLIYYSQIVNDFQKGDIAEGYSVSREKKESFPLTVTSAQKNPTAFYLCASRDGQLNTGELFFGEGSRLTVL.

Here the CDR3 DNA reads TGTGCCACCAGCGACAGGGTGGTGAGGACTAATGAAAAACTGTTTTTT. Its protein is CATSDRVVRTNEKLFF. V and J are TRBV15 and TRBJ1-4; 7 bases fit TRBD1. With 5 bases clipped from V and 2 bases from J, the junction kept 8 bases outside the gene matches. The germline V gene encodes CDR1 LNHNV and CDR2 YYDKDF (reference sequence). The CDR3 spans 16 residues. Variable domain in full (rest from reference TRBV15 and TRBJ1-4): DAMVIQNPRYQVTQFGKPVTLSCSQTLNHNVMYWYQQKSSQAPKLLFHYYDKDFNNEADTPDNFQSRRPNTSFCFLDIRSPGLGDTAMYLCATSDRVVRTNEKLFFGSGTQLSVL.

The V gene is TRBV6-6, the J gene TRBJ1-2, with D maybe TRBD1 (5 bases). The CDR3 length is 15 residues. The germline V gene encodes CDR1 MNHNY and CDR2 SVGAGI (reference sequence). With 8 bases removed from V and 3 bases from J, the gap between germline ends came to 19 bases. The CDR3 spells CASSERHLGDYGYTF. For the CDR3, the DNA is TGTGCCAGCTCCGAACGACATCTGGGGGACTATGGCTACACCTTC.